The 20 T cell receptor beta chains below were found in one sample sequenced in a study of beta chain features in type 1 diabetes. Of the isolated RNA, all was reverse transcribed, and so the sequenced material was expressed TCRB transcripts. TCRdb's copy holds only in-frame clones and misses some; the assay was immunoSEQ multiplex PCR. The sample has 200,000 to 250,000 clones, under 13% seen once. Sequenced sample: central memory CD4+ T cells from blood. The receptor set was obtained from a man between 18 and 29 years old in good health.

This clone occurred a few times. The chain uses TRBV5-6 and TRBJ2-7, with D tentatively TRBD1 or TRBD2 (5 bases each). The length of the CDR3 is 14 residues. With 4 bases removed from V and 5 bases from J, the gap between germline ends came to 16 bases. The germline V gene encodes CDR1 SGHDT and CDR2 YYEEEE. The CDR3 region has the DNA TGTGCCAGCAGCCTGGGACCGTCCTCGAACGAGCAGTACTTC. Its protein product is CASSLGPSSNEQYF.

The J gene is TRBJ1-1, the V gene TRBV5-6; possible D gene TRBD1, 5 bases. The length of the CDR3 is 14 residues. V was trimmed by 0 bases and J by 8 bases, leaving 14 bases between them. Germline lookup yields CDR1 SGHDT and CDR2 YYEEEE. For the CDR3, the DNA is TGTGCCAGCAGCTTGGGCCCCGGGACTTCGGAAGCTTTCTTT. Its protein is CASSLGPGTSEAFF.

V and J are TRBV5-1 and TRBJ1-1, with a tentative D call TRBD1 (6 bases). The CDR3 is made up of 14 amino acids. Germline V gives CDR1 SGHRS, CDR2 YFSETQ. Trimming left V 4 bases short and J 4 bases short, with 14 bases between. The CDR3 protein is CASSGTGTSTEAFF. DNA of the CDR3: TGCGCCAGCAGCGGAACCGGGACAAGCACTGAAGCTTTCTTT.

The CDR3 here is CASSLDPSSDTQYF. The CDR3 DNA reads as TGTGCCAGCAGCTTAGATCCTTCCTCAGATACGCAGTATTTT. The chain carries TRBV7-2 and TRBJ2-3; D is uncertain. Germline V gene lookup returns CDR1 SGHTA and CDR2 FQGNSA. Trimming shortened V by 1 base and J by 4 bases, and 9 bases separated the two germline ends. This CDR3 has 14 amino acids.

The CDR3, as DNA: TGTGCCAGCTCACCAGCCACCCAAGAGACCCAGTACTTC. The encoded protein is CASSPATQETQYF. V usage is TRBV18 and J usage is TRBJ2-5; no definite D call. V lost 2 bases and J lost 1, with 5 bases in between. The CDR3 runs to 13 residues. CDR1 KGHSH and CDR2 LQKENI come from the germline V gene.

The chain carries TRBV4-3 and TRBJ1-1; no definite D call. V gave up 0 bases and J gave up 10 bases, with 15 bases separating them. The CDR3 covers 14 residues. Germline values: CDR1 LGHNA, CDR2 YSLEER. CDR3: CASSQDDGRPRAFF. As DNA, the CDR3 is TGCGCCAGCAGCCAAGATGACGGGCGGCCGAGAGCTTTCTTT.

This clone has a count of ten or more. Other nucleotide sequences in the sample specify the same CDR3. The genes are TRBV5-1 and TRBJ2-1; D gene ambiguous. Trimming left V 2 bases short and J 1 base short, with 4 bases between. CDR3 length: 13 amino acids. Per germline, CDR1 SGHRS and CDR2 YFSETQ. CDR3 nucleotides: TGCGCCAGCAGCTTAGGGTCCTACAATGAGCAGTTCTTC. Its translation: CASSLGSYNEQFF.

This clone was seen at least ten times. The J gene is TRBJ2-3, the V gene TRBV10-3; D call uncertain. Trimming pared 4 bases from V and 4 bases from J, leaving 12 bases between. The CDR3 spans 14 residues. Per germline, CDR1 ENHRY and CDR2 SYGVKD. The CDR3 region is CAISVEPPSDTQYF. DNA for the CDR3: TGTGCCATCAGTGTCGAGCCCCCATCAGATACGCAGTATTTT.

This clone was observed a handful of times. The rearrangement uses TRBV10-3 and TRBJ1-5; D remains unclear. With 0 bases removed from V and 7 bases from J, the gap between germline ends came to 4 bases. The V gene's germline CDR1 is ENHRY and CDR2 SYGVKD. The CDR3 is made up of 12 amino acids. In nucleotides, the CDR3 is TGTGCCATCAGTGAGTCGGGGCAGCCCCAGCATTTT. It codes for CAISESGQPQHF.

This clone has only a few counts. This chain uses TRBV14 with TRBJ2-7; 10 nucleotides match TRBD1. Germline V CDR1 and CDR2: SGHDN, FVKESK. Trimming took 4 bases from V and 3 from J; bases not matched to a gene: 3. CDR3 size: 14 residues. CDR3 region: CASSPWTGGYEQYF. The CDR3 nucleotides read TGTGCCAGCAGCCCTTGGACAGGGGGCTACGAGCAGTACTTC.

V and J are TRBV6-5 and TRBJ2-1, with 9 bases fitting TRBD2. CDR3 length: 15 amino acids. V gave up 6 bases and J gave up 7 bases; unmatched junction bases: 10. Germline values: CDR1 MNHEY, CDR2 SVGAGI. The CDR3 loop is CASREGLAGWNEQFF. The DNA for the CDR3 is TGTGCCAGCAGAGAGGGGCTAGCGGGATGGAATGAGCAGTTCTTC.

Comments on this clone: This likely reflects a read error, since a far larger clone is one base away. The chain couples TRBV6-1 to TRBJ2-3; 7 nucleotides agree with TRBD2. This CDR3 comprises 14 residues. Germline V CDR1 and CDR2: MNHNS, SASEGT. Losses at the gene ends were 1 base for V and 4 bases for J; bases not matched to a gene: 2. CDR3 residues: CASSEGGGADTQYF. In nucleotides, the CDR3 is TGTGCCAGCAGTGAAGGTGGGGGGGCAGATACGCAGTATTTT.

The genes are TRBV7-3 and TRBJ1-3, with 9 bases identical to TRBD1. The junction had 8 bases not matched to a gene; V was cut back by 1 base and J by 1 base. CDR1 and CDR2 from the germline V gene are SGHTA and FQGTGA. The CDR3 loop spans 18 amino acids. The CDR3 DNA sequence: TGTGCCAGCAGCTTAAGAGGACCCGGACAGGGGTCTGGAAACACCATATATTTT. This codes for CASSLRGPGQGSGNTIYF.

This clone came up a few times. This chain joins TRBV13 and TRBJ2-2; D ambiguous. This CDR3 comprises 16 residues. V was trimmed by 5 bases and J by 8 bases, leaving 21 bases between them. Germline V gives CDR1 PRHDT, CDR2 FYEKMQ (reference sequence). The CDR3 DNA follows: TGTGCCAGCAGCGCCGGACCGACCAGTCCTTCGGGGGAGCTGTTTTTT. Translation gives CASSAGPTSPSGELFF.

The chain uses TRBV10-3 and TRBJ1-1; D is possibly TRBD1 (6 bases). Trimming stripped 6 bases from V and 5 bases from J, with 13 bases between. The germline gives CDR1 ENHRY, CDR2 SYGVKD. The CDR3 runs to 13 residues. CDR3 DNA sequence: TGTGCCATCAGACAGGGCGTGAGTACTGAAGCTTTCTTT. Its protein is CAIRQGVSTEAFF.

In this sample, this clone turned up many times. This CDR3 is CASSIPSGSTDTQYF. The CDR3 DNA sequence: TGTGCCAGTAGTATCCCCAGCGGGAGCACAGATACGCAGTATTTT. The chain has TRBV19 and TRBJ2-3, with D possibly TRBD2 on 6 matching bases. V lost 3 bases to trimming and J lost 0 bases, with 10 bases between them. Germline V CDR1 and CDR2: LNHDA, SQIVND (reference sequence). The CDR3 length is 15 residues.

A few counts support this clone. The chain employs TRBV5-1 and TRBJ2-1; D remains ambiguous. Germline-derived CDR1 and CDR2 are SGHRS and YFSETQ. The CDR3 spans 16 residues. Trimming took 5 bases from V and 3 from J, leaving 18 bases between them. CDR3 protein: CASSPLVAGYYNEQFF. The CDR3 DNA reads TGCGCCAGCAGTCCCCTGGTTGCCGGGTACTACAATGAGCAGTTCTTC. Full variable domain (remainder filled in from reference TRBV5-1 and TRBJ2-1): KAGVTQTPRYLIKTRGQQVTLSCSPISGHRSVSWYQQTPGQGLQFLFEYFSETQRNKGNFPGRFSGRQFSNSRSEMNVSTLELGDSALYLCASSPLVAGYYNEQFFGPGTRLTVL.

This clone was picked up many times. The chain is built from TRBV7-9 and TRBJ2-7, with 11 bases fitting TRBD1. Trimming at V came to 4 bases and at J to 6 bases, leaving 8 bases not matched to a gene. Germline CDR1 is SEHNR and CDR2 is FQNEAQ (reference sequence). The CDR3 runs 15 residues. CDR3 sequence reads: CASSSDRGQGREQYF. As DNA, the CDR3 is TGTGCCAGCAGCTCGGACAGGGGGCAAGGTCGCGAGCAGTACTTC.

A few counts support this clone. The J gene is TRBJ2-3, the V gene TRBV29-1; 7 bases align to TRBD2. V lost 8 bases to trimming and J lost 2 bases; unmatched junction nucleotides: 10. Germline V gives CDR1 SQVTM, CDR2 ANQGSEA. CDR3 length: 14 amino acids. The CDR3 here is CSIWRAGITDTQYF. Here the CDR3 DNA reads TGCAGCATTTGGAGAGCGGGGATCACAGATACGCAGTATTTT.

This clone turned up a few times. A far larger clone is off by one base, so a read error is likely. The V call is TRBV4-2, the J call TRBJ2-5; TRBD1 matches 8 bases. Germline-derived CDR1 and CDR2 are LGHNA and YNFKEQ. This CDR3 region has 15 residues. V lost 4 bases to trimming and J lost 2 bases; unmatched junction nucleotides: 6. In DNA form, the CDR3 reads TGTGCCAGCAGCCCGACAGGGGTAGGGCAAGAGACCCAGTACTTC. Amino acid sequence: CASSPTGVGQETQYF.